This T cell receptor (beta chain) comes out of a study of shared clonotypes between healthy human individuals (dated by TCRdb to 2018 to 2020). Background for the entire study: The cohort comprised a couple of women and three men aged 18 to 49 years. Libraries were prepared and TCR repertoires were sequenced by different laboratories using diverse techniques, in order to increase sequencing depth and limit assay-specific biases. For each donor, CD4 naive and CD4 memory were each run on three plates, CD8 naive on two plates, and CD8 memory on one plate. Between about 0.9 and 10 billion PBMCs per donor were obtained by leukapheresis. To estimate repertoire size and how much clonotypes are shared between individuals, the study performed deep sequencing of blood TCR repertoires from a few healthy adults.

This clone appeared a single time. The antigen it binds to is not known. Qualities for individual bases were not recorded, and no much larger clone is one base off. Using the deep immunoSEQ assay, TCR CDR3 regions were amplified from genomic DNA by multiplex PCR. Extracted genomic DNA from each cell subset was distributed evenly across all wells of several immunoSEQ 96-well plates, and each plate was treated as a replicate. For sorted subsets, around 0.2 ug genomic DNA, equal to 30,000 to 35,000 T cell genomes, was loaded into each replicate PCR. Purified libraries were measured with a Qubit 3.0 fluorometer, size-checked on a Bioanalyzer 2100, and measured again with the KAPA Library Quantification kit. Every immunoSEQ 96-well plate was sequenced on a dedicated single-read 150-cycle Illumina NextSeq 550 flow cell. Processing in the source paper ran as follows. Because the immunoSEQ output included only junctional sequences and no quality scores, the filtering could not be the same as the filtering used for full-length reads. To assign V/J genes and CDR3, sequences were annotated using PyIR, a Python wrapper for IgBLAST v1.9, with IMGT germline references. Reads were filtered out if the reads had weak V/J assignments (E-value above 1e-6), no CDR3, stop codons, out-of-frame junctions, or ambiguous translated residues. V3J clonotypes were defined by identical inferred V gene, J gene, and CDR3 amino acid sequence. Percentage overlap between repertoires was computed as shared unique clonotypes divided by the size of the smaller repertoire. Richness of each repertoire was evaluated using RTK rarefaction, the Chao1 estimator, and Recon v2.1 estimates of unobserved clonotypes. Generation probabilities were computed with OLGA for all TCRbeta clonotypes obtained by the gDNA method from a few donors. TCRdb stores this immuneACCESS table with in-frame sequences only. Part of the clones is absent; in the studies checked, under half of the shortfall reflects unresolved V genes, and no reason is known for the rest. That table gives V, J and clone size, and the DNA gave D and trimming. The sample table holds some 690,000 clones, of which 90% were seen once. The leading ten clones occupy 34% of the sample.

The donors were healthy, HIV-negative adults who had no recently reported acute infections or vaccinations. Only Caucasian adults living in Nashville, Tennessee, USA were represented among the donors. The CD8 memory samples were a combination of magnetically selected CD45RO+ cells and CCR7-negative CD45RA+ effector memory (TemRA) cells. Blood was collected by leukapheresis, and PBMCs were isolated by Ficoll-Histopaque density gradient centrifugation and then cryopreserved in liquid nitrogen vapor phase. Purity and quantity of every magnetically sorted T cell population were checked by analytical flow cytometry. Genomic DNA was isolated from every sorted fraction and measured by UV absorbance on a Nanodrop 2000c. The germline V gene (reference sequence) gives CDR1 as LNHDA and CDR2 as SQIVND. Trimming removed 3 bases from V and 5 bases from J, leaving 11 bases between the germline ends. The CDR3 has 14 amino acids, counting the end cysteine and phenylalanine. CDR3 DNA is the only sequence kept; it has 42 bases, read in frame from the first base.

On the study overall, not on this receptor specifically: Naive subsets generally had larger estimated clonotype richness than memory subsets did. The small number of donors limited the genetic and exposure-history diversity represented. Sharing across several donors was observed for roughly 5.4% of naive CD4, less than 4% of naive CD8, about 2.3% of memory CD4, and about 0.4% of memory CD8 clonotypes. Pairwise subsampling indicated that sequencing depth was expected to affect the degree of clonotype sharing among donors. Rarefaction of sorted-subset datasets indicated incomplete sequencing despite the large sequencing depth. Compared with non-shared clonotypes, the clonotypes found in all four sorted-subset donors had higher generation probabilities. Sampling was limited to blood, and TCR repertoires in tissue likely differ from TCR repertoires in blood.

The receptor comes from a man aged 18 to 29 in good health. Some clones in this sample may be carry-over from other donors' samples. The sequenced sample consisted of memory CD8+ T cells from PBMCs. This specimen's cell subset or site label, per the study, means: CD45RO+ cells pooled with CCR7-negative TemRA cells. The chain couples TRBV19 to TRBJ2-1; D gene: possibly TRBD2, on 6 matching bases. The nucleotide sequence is TGTGCCAGTAGTATCATGGCGGGACACAATGAGCAGTTCTTC. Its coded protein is CASSIMAGHNEQFF. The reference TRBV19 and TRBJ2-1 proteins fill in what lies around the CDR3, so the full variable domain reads DGGITQSPKYLFRKEGQNVTLSCEQNLNHDAMYWYRQDPGQGLRLIYYSQIVNDFQKGDIAEGYSVSREKKESFPLTVTSAQKNPTAFYLCASSIMAGHNEQFFGPGTRLTVL.